This T cell receptor beta chain was recovered during a study of blood T cell repertoires in COVID-19. Whole-study context: Researchers got acute and convalescent COVID-19 samples from the United States, Italy and Spain.

Per the original methods: The authors estimated nucleated cell counts from reference gene primer amplification. Produced via immunoSEQ multiplex PCR; TCRdb's table is partial and in-frame only. V and J calls and clone size are given by that table; D and trimming were obtained from the DNA. The sample contains approximately 210,000 clones, about 88% of which appear only once. The V gene lost 4 bases and the J gene lost 5 bases, with 6 bases spanning the gap. In germline, CDR1 is SGHRS, CDR2 YFSETQ. The CDR3 covers 12 residues. V is TRBV5-1 and J is TRBJ2-2; D not resolved. The clonotype originates from a man between 65 and 79 years old with acute or convalescent COVID-19. The source material was peripheral blood. The CDR3 DNA sequence: TGCGCCAGCAGCCTGCAGACCGGGGAGCTGTTTTTT. Translation gives CASSLQTGELFF.